The rows below give T cell receptor beta chains drawn from one sample of a study of long-term antiretroviral therapy in people with HIV. TCRdb keeps only in-frame clones here, not all; method: immunoSEQ multiplex PCR. The table records 20,000 to 25,000 clones, more than 80% of them present only once. Source: unsorted PBMCs, taken 7.6 years after starting antiretroviral therapy. The receptors here all came from a woman between 35 and 50 years old with HIV. CDR3s include the opening cysteine and the closing phenylalanine or tryptophan. A D gene is named only where the DNA matches it firmly. Only some rows state a clone size, as once, few, many or a class for expanded clones.

J gene: TRBJ2-5; clone size: -; D gene: TRBD2; V gene: TRBV11-2; CDR3 DNA: TGTGCCAGCAGCTTAGTGCCAGCGGGGGTAGGGGAGACCCAGTACTTC; CDR3 protein: CASSLVPAGVGETQYF
J gene: TRBJ1-3; clone size: -; D gene: TRBD1; V gene: TRBV5-5; CDR3 DNA: TGTGCCAGCAGCATTCAGGGGGCAAGGGCTGGAAACACCATATATTTT; CDR3 protein: CASSIQGARAGNTIYF
J gene: TRBJ2-3; clone size: -; D gene: -; V gene: TRBV4-1; CDR3 DNA: TGCGCCAGCAGCCCCCAGGCAGGGACAGATACGCAGTATTTT; CDR3 protein: CASSPQAGTDTQYF
J gene: TRBJ1-1; clone size: -; D gene: -; V gene: TRBV7-2; CDR3 DNA: TGTGCCAGCAGCCTCAGGGGAAGGGCTTTCTTT; CDR3 protein: CASSLRGRAFF
J gene: TRBJ1-1; clone size: few; D gene: -; V gene: TRBV6-5; CDR3 DNA: TGTGCCAGCGGCCTGAAGACGAACACTGAAGCTTTCTTT; CDR3 protein: CASGLKTNTEAFF
J gene: TRBJ1-3; clone size: -; D gene: -; V gene: TRBV15; CDR3 DNA: TGTGCCACCAGCAGAGGATCGGGGGGCTCTGGAAACACCATATATTTT; CDR3 protein: CATSRGSGGSGNTIYF
J gene: TRBJ2-2; clone size: -; D gene: -; V gene: TRBV10-3; CDR3 DNA: TGTGCCAGCTATAGCGGTTTCGCGAACACCGGGGAGCTGTTTTTT; CDR3 protein: CASYSGFANTGELFF
J gene: TRBJ2-1; clone size: -; D gene: -; V gene: TRBV7-6; CDR3 DNA: TGTGCCAGCAGCTTAGCGGAGGCAGAGAGCTCCTACAATGAGCAGTTCTTC; CDR3 protein: CASSLAEAESSYNEQFF
J gene: TRBJ2-1; clone size: -; D gene: -; V gene: TRBV9; CDR3 DNA: TGTGCCAGCAGCGCCCCGGAGGGACAGCTAACCTACAATGAGCAGTTCTTC; CDR3 protein: CASSAPEGQLTYNEQFF
J gene: TRBJ1-4; clone size: -; D gene: -; V gene: TRBV13; CDR3 DNA: TGTGCCAGCACTCGGGGGGCGCCGACGGCAAATGAAAAACTGTTTTTT; CDR3 protein: CASTRGAPTANEKLFF
J gene: TRBJ1-3; clone size: -; D gene: TRBD1; V gene: TRBV9; CDR3 DNA: TGTGCCAGCAGCCCTGGAGGGACAGCTGGAAACACCATATATTTT; CDR3 protein: CASSPGGTAGNTIYF
J gene: TRBJ1-1; clone size: -; D gene: -; V gene: TRBV6-6; CDR3 DNA: TGTGCCAGCAATATAGGGGACACTGAAGCTTTCTTT; CDR3 protein: CASNIGDTEAFF
J gene: TRBJ2-7; clone size: -; D gene: -; V gene: TRBV6-4; CDR3 DNA: TGTGCCAGCCTAAATCAGGGGATTCCCTACGAGCAGTACTTC; CDR3 protein: CASLNQGIPYEQYF
J gene: TRBJ1-1; clone size: -; D gene: -; V gene: TRBV5-1; CDR3 DNA: TGCGCCAGCAGACGCAGTGAAATGAACACTGAAGCTTTCTTT; CDR3 protein: CASRRSEMNTEAFF
J gene: TRBJ2-2; clone size: once; D gene: -; V gene: TRBV28; CDR3 DNA: TGTGCCAGCAGTTCCCTGGGGACCGGGGAGCTGTTTTTT; CDR3 protein: CASSSLGTGELFF
J gene: TRBJ2-5; clone size: -; D gene: -; V gene: TRBV7-2; CDR3 DNA: TGTGCCAGCAGCTTATCGGCGGGCCTAGGGCAAGAGACCCAGTACTTC; CDR3 protein: CASSLSAGLGQETQYF
J gene: TRBJ1-2; clone size: -; D gene: TRBD1; V gene: TRBV15; CDR3 DNA: TGTGCCACCAGCAGAGGGGACAGAGCTAACGGCTACACCTTC; CDR3 protein: CATSRGDRANGYTF
J gene: TRBJ2-2; clone size: -; D gene: TRBD1; V gene: TRBV7-9; CDR3 DNA: TGTGCCAGCAGCGTACAGGGGGCGGGCACCGGGGAGCTGTTTTTT; CDR3 protein: CASSVQGAGTGELFF
J gene: TRBJ1-3; clone size: -; D gene: -; V gene: TRBV6-1; CDR3 DNA: TGTGCCAGCAGTGAAGGACAGCGAGGAAACACCATATATTTT; CDR3 protein: CASSEGQRGNTIYF
J gene: TRBJ1-2; clone size: -; D gene: -; V gene: TRBV5-1; CDR3 DNA: TGCGCCAGCAGCTTGGATACCTCGGCGGCCTATGGCTACACCTTC; CDR3 protein: CASSLDTSAAYGYTF
J gene: TRBJ2-7; clone size: -; D gene: -; V gene: TRBV4-3; CDR3 DNA: TGCGCCAGCAGCCAAGCTGGCCGGGACCTGATTGAACATGCCGATAGATACGGGTACTTC; CDR3 protein: CASSQAGRDLIEHADRYGYF
J gene: TRBJ2-7; clone size: medium-sized; D gene: TRBD1; V gene: TRBV4-1; CDR3 DNA: TGCGCCAGCAGCCAAGGACAGGGGGATACTAGCGAGCAGTACTTC; CDR3 protein: CASSQGQGDTSEQYF
J gene: TRBJ1-5; clone size: -; D gene: TRBD1; V gene: TRBV5-5; CDR3 DNA: TGTGCCAGCAGCTTGGGCCTACCGGGACAGCACAATCAGCCCCAGCATTTT; CDR3 protein: CASSLGLPGQHNQPQHF
J gene: TRBJ2-1; clone size: -; D gene: TRBD2; V gene: TRBV5-1; CDR3 DNA: TGCGCCAGCAGCTTAGGACTAGCGGAGGGCCTGGGGAATGAGCAGTTCTTC; CDR3 protein: CASSLGLAEGLGNEQFF
J gene: TRBJ1-1; clone size: -; D gene: -; V gene: TRBV11-2; CDR3 DNA: TGTGCCAGCAGCTTAGGGGTAGGCACTGAAGCTTTCTTT; CDR3 protein: CASSLGVGTEAFF
J gene: TRBJ1-4; clone size: -; D gene: TRBD1; V gene: TRBV5-6; CDR3 DNA: TGTGCCAGCAGCTTCCAGGGGGCAGCAACTAATGAAAAACTGTTTTTT; CDR3 protein: CASSFQGAATNEKLFF
J gene: TRBJ2-3; clone size: -; D gene: -; V gene: TRBV2; CDR3 DNA: TGTGCCAGCACTGGATCCCCCGGCACAGATACGCAGTATTTT; CDR3 protein: CASTGSPGTDTQYF
J gene: TRBJ2-7; clone size: -; D gene: TRBD1; V gene: TRBV25-1; CDR3 DNA: TGTGCCAGCAGTGACCGTACCGGGACAGGGGGCTACGAGCAGTACTTC; CDR3 protein: CASSDRTGTGGYEQYF
J gene: TRBJ2-4; clone size: -; D gene: -; V gene: TRBV7-9; CDR3 DNA: TGTGCCAGCAGCTTAGGAGTCGGTGCCCTAGCCAAAAACATTCAGTACTTC; CDR3 protein: CASSLGVGALAKNIQYF
J gene: TRBJ2-2; clone size: -; D gene: -; V gene: TRBV7-9; CDR3 DNA: TGTGCCAGCAGCTTCAACACCGGGGAGCTGTTTTTT; CDR3 protein: CASSFNTGELFF
J gene: TRBJ2-3; clone size: -; D gene: -; V gene: TRBV10-3; CDR3 DNA: TGTGCCATCAATGACCGAGCAGATACGCAGTATTTT; CDR3 protein: CAINDRADTQYF
J gene: TRBJ1-2; clone size: -; D gene: TRBD1; V gene: TRBV5-1; CDR3 DNA: TGCGCCAGCAGCGACAGGGACCCGTTATATGGCTACACCTTC; CDR3 protein: CASSDRDPLYGYTF
J gene: TRBJ1-6; clone size: -; D gene: TRBD1; V gene: TRBV5-8; CDR3 DNA: TGTGCCAGCAGCTTAGGGACAGTTAGCTCCTATAATTCACCCCTCCACTTT; CDR3 protein: CASSLGTVSSYNSPLHF
J gene: TRBJ2-4; clone size: -; D gene: TRBD1; V gene: TRBV5-4; CDR3 DNA: TGTGCCAGCAGCTTGGGACCGGGACAGGAGAACCAGTACTTC; CDR3 protein: CASSLGPGQENQYF
J gene: TRBJ1-2; clone size: -; D gene: -; V gene: TRBV4-3; CDR3 DNA: TGCGCCAGCAGCCAAGAATACAGGGACCCCAATGGCTACACCTTC; CDR3 protein: CASSQEYRDPNGYTF
J gene: TRBJ2-3; clone size: -; D gene: TRBD2; V gene: TRBV6-6; CDR3 DNA: TGTGCCAGCAGTTACTCCTTAGCGGGGGGCACAGATACGCAGTATTTT; CDR3 protein: CASSYSLAGGTDTQYF
J gene: TRBJ1-2; clone size: once; D gene: TRBD1; V gene: TRBV4-1; CDR3 DNA: TGCGCCAGCAGCCAAGGCCGGGACAGCATTGTCTATGGCTACACCTTC; CDR3 protein: CASSQGRDSIVYGYTF
J gene: TRBJ1-3; clone size: -; D gene: -; V gene: TRBV6-6; CDR3 DNA: TGTGCCAGCCAGAGCTCTGGAAACACCATATATTTT; CDR3 protein: CASQSSGNTIYF
J gene: TRBJ2-5; clone size: -; D gene: TRBD2; V gene: TRBV29-1; CDR3 DNA: TGCAGCGCCCTCCGCGGGGGGGTCGGAGAGACCCAGTACTTC; CDR3 protein: CSALRGGVGETQYF
J gene: TRBJ1-5; clone size: -; D gene: -; V gene: TRBV19; CDR3 DNA: TGTGCCAGTAGTATAGAAAATTTCAGGGGCCCCACCCATAGCAATCAGCCCCAGCATTTT; CDR3 protein: CASSIENFRGPTHSNQPQHF
J gene: TRBJ2-2; clone size: -; D gene: -; V gene: TRBV30; CDR3 DNA: TGTGCCGGGGGTCTTTGGGAGATCGGGGAGCTGTTTTTT; CDR3 protein: CAGGLWEIGELFF
J gene: TRBJ1-1; clone size: -; D gene: -; V gene: TRBV19; CDR3 DNA: TGTGCCAGTAGTAGCGGACACCCAGGGGCTGAAGCTTTCTTT; CDR3 protein: CASSSGHPGAEAFF
J gene: TRBJ2-5; clone size: -; D gene: -; V gene: TRBV18; CDR3 DNA: TGTGCCAGCTCCCACCAAGAGACCCAGTACTTC; CDR3 protein: CASSHQETQYF
J gene: TRBJ2-3; clone size: -; D gene: -; V gene: TRBV4-1; CDR3 DNA: TGCGCCAGCAGCCAAGGGTGGACTGCAGGGCAGTATTTT; CDR3 protein: CASSQGWTAGQYF
J gene: TRBJ2-5; clone size: -; D gene: -; V gene: TRBV22-1; CDR3 DNA: TGTCCTGGGAGCGCACGGACTAGCGGGGGGGCAGGAGAGACCCAGTACTTC; CDR3 protein: CPGSARTSGGAGETQYF
J gene: TRBJ1-3; clone size: -; D gene: TRBD1; V gene: TRBV9; CDR3 DNA: TGTGCCAGCAGCATAGACAGGGCCGGAAACACCATATATTTT; CDR3 protein: CASSIDRAGNTIYF
J gene: TRBJ1-2; clone size: -; D gene: TRBD1; V gene: TRBV7-2; CDR3 DNA: TGTGCCAGCAGCTTAGGACAGGGGAACTATGGCTACACCTTC; CDR3 protein: CASSLGQGNYGYTF
J gene: TRBJ1-2; clone size: -; D gene: -; V gene: TRBV6-5; CDR3 DNA: TGTGCCAGCAGTTCCGGAGGACCTGGCTACACCTTC; CDR3 protein: CASSSGGPGYTF
J gene: TRBJ1-1; clone size: few; D gene: -; V gene: TRBV16; CDR3 DNA: TGTGCCAGCAGCGGGAGGGGCGCGTCTAGGTCAGGCTCTGAAGCTTTCTTT; CDR3 protein: CASSGRGASRSGSEAFF
J gene: TRBJ1-4; clone size: -; D gene: -; V gene: TRBV18; CDR3 DNA: TGTGCCAGCTCACCACCCTCCGGAGATAGTGAAAAACTGTTTTTT; CDR3 protein: CASSPPSGDSEKLFF
J gene: TRBJ2-3; clone size: -; D gene: -; V gene: TRBV6-5; CDR3 DNA: TGTGCCAGCAGCAACAGGGATACGCAGTATTTT; CDR3 protein: CASSNRDTQYF
J gene: TRBJ2-3; clone size: -; D gene: TRBD1; V gene: TRBV9; CDR3 DNA: TGTGCCAGCAGCGTAGAAGGGTTGGGGGGGACAGGGGCCCCCTCAGATACGCAGTATTTT; CDR3 protein: CASSVEGLGGTGAPSDTQYF
J gene: TRBJ2-3; clone size: -; D gene: TRBD2; V gene: TRBV9; CDR3 DNA: TGTGCCAGCAGCGTAGGAAGCCAGCGCGGGGGGCGGAATACGCAGTATTTT; CDR3 protein: CASSVGSQRGGRNTQYF
J gene: TRBJ2-2; clone size: -; D gene: TRBD1; V gene: TRBV7-2; CDR3 DNA: TGTGCCAGCAGTGGACAGGGAGGCCTCTCTACCGGGGAGCTGTTTTTT; CDR3 protein: CASSGQGGLSTGELFF